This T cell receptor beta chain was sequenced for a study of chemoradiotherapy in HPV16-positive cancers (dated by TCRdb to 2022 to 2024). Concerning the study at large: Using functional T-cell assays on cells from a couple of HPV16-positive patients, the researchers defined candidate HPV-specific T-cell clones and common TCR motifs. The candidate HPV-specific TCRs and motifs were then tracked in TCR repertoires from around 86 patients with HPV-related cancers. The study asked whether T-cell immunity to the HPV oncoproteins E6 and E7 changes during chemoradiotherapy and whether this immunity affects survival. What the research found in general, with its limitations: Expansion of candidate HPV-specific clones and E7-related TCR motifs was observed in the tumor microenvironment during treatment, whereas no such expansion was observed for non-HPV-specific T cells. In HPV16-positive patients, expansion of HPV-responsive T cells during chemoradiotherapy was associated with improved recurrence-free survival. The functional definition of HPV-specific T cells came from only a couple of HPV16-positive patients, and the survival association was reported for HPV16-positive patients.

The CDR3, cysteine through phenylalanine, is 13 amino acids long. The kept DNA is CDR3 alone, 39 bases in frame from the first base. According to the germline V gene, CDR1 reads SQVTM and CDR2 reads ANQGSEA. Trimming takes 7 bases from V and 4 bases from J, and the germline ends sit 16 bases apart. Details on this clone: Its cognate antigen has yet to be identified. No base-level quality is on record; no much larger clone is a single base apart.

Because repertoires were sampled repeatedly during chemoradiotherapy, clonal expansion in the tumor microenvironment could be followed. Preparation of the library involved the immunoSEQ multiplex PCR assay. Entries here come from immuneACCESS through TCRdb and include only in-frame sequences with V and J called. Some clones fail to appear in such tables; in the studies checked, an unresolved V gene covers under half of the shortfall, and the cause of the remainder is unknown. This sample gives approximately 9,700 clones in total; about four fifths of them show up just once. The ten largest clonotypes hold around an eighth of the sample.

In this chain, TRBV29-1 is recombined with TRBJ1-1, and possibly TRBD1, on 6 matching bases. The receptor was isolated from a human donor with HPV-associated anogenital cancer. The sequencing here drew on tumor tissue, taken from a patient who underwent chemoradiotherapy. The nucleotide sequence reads TGCAGCGCCCGGGGGCAGGCCACCACTGAAGCTTTCTTT. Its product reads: CSARGQATTEAFF.